What follows are 25 T cell receptor beta chains derived from one specimen sequenced in a study of cytomegalovirus exposure and HLA in healthy donors. PCR employed 60 Vbeta and 13 Jbeta primers. Here immunoSEQ multiplex PCR was the method, and the copy in TCRdb shows in-frame clones only, minus some. The repertoire consists of a few hundred thousand clones, with almost 80% occurring once and the leading ten covering 1.5% to 2%. Sequenced: PBMCs. The receptors here all came from a man between 18 and 35 years old in good health and CMV-seronegative.

The V gene is TRBV19, the J gene TRBJ1-2; a possible D gene is TRBD1 (5 bases). Trimming removed 4 bases at V and 5 bases at J, with 14 bases between. Germline values: CDR1 LNHDA, CDR2 SQIVND (reference sequence). The CDR3 sequence is 14 residues long. As DNA, the CDR3 is TGTGCCAGTAGTACCCCCGAAGGGGCGTATGGCTACACCTTC. This translates into CASSTPEGAYGYTF.

The J gene is TRBJ1-5, the V gene TRBV7-9, with D possibly TRBD1 on 6 matching bases. The length of the CDR3 is 14 residues. Germline CDR1 and CDR2: SEHNR and FQNEAQ (reference sequence). Trimming left V 4 bases short and J 2 bases short, with 9 bases between. The CDR3 region has the DNA TGTGCCAGCAGCTCAGGGGTCGGCAATCAGCCCCAGCATTTT. It is translated as CASSSGVGNQPQHF.

The chain couples TRBV19 to TRBJ1-5, with TRBD1 matching over 7 bases. CDR3 length equals 15 residues. CDR1 and CDR2 from the germline V gene are LNHDA and SQIVND (reference sequence). The V and J ends lost 4 bases and 1 base, in that order; junction bases with no gene match: 4. The CDR3 reads CASSTQGSSNQPQHF. The CDR3, as DNA: TGTGCCAGTAGTACACAGGGGAGCAGCAATCAGCCCCAGCATTTT.

The gene calls are TRBV30 and TRBJ2-7, with 7 bases that match TRBD2. The CDR3 is made up of 13 amino acids. Unmatched junction bases numbered 9, after V lost 8 bases and J lost 2 bases. Germline V gives CDR1 GTSNPN, CDR2 SVGIG (reference sequence). Written as DNA, the CDR3 is TGTGCCGGTGGGAGGGGCGTACCCTACGAGCAGTACTTC. Encoded protein: CAGGRGVPYEQYF.

The chain combines TRBV14 with TRBJ2-7; 10 nucleotides line up with TRBD2. Trimming cost V 0 bases and J 4 bases; bases outside gene matches: 6. The CDR3 is 16 amino acids. Germline V gene data show CDR1 as SGHDN and CDR2 as FVKESK. The CDR3 DNA follows: TGTGCCAGCAGCCAAGACTCACTAGCGGGAATTTACGAGCAGTACTTC. This sequence encodes CASSQDSLAGIYEQYF.

This rearrangement joins TRBV19 to TRBJ1-4, with D unresolved. The germline CDR1 and CDR2 sequences are LNHDA and SQIVND (reference sequence). V was pared by 5 bases and J by 4 bases, with 8 bases between. This CDR3 is 13 amino acids long. The DNA of the CDR3 is TGTGCCAGTAGTTGGCAGATTAATGAAAAACTGTTTTTT. Protein product: CASSWQINEKLFF.

The chain combines TRBV29-1 with TRBJ1-4; possibly TRBD1 for D (5 bases). CDR3 length: 13 residues. Germline CDR1 reads SQVTM; CDR2 reads ANQGSEA. With 7 bases removed from V and 2 bases from J, the gap between germline ends came to 11 bases. DNA for the CDR3: TGCAGCGCCAAGGGGAGGACTAATGAAAAACTGTTTTTT. This gives the protein CSAKGRTNEKLFF.

Only one count was recorded for this clone. The chain joins TRBV5-6 to TRBJ1-4; TRBD1 matches 7 bases. The CDR3 consists of 15 residues. V was clipped by 3 bases and J by 3 bases; unmatched bases: 5. CDR1 and CDR2 (germline): SGHDT, YYEEEE. Here the CDR3 reads CASSSAQGPNEKLFF. DNA of the CDR3: TGTGCCAGCAGCTCTGCACAGGGGCCTAATGAAAAACTGTTTTTT.

This sequence joins TRBV28 and TRBJ2-5; the D is unclear. Per the germline V gene, CDR1 is MDHEN and CDR2 is SYDVKM. This CDR3 is 12 amino acids long. V dropped 2 bases and J dropped 2 bases, with 3 bases sitting between them. CDR3 DNA sequence: TGTGCCAGCAGTTTACCTCAAGAGACCCAGTACTTC. This sequence encodes CASSLPQETQYF.

For the CDR3, the DNA is TGTGCCAGCAGCCAGACAGGTTTTCACTACGAGCAGTACTTC. Translating it yields CASSQTGFHYEQYF. V is TRBV7-2 and J is TRBJ2-7; possible D gene TRBD1, 6 bases. The V end lost 5 bases, the J end lost 3 bases, and 14 bases lay between the germline ends. The CDR3 has 14 amino acids. Per germline, CDR1 SGHTA and CDR2 FQGNSA.

The chain couples TRBV4-3 to TRBJ2-1; TRBD1 matches at 7 bases. CDR1 LGHNA and CDR2 YSLEER come from the germline V gene. The CDR3 length is 14 residues. J was trimmed by 9 bases and V by 0 bases; bases with no gene match: 5. The CDR3 is CASSQDLRGLEQFF. The CDR3 region has the DNA TGCGCCAGCAGCCAAGATTTAAGGGGGCTTGAGCAGTTCTTC.

This chain connects TRBV15 to TRBJ1-5; weak D call: TRBD1 (6 bases). There are 17 residues in the CDR3. V lost 3 bases, J lost 0 bases, and 15 bases lay in between. Germline V gene data show CDR1 as LNHNV and CDR2 as YYDKDF (reference sequence). CDR3 nucleotides: TGTGCCACCAGCAGTTACAGGGACCAGAATAGCAATCAGCCCCAGCATTTT. Protein sequence: CATSSYRDQNSNQPQHF.

The V and J genes are TRBV19 and TRBJ2-6; no reliable D call. The CDR3 sequence is 15 residues long. CDR1 and CDR2 from the germline V gene are LNHDA and SQIVND (reference sequence). V gave up 0 bases and J gave up 3 bases, with 6 bases separating them. The CDR3 loop reads CASSIDLSGANVLTF. The DNA of the CDR3 is TGTGCCAGTAGTATAGATTTGAGTGGGGCCAACGTCCTGACTTTC.

V gene TRBV30 combines with J gene TRBJ1-2, with D perhaps matching TRBD1 (5 bases). V lost 0 bases, J lost 0 bases, and 20 bases lay in between. The germline V gene encodes CDR1 GTSNPN and CDR2 SVGIG (reference sequence). CDR3 length: 18 residues. The CDR3 DNA reads TGTGCCTGGAGTGTCAGGGTGAACAGGCCAAACCCTAACTATGGCTACACCTTC. It encodes CAWSVRVNRPNPNYGYTF.

The rearrangement joins TRBV2 to TRBJ2-1, with D possibly matching TRBD2 (6 bases). Trimming removed 6 bases at V and 5 bases at J, with 11 bases between. CDR3 length equals 13 residues. Per germline, CDR1 SNHLY and CDR2 FYNNEI. CDR3 sequence reads: CASSWKRDNEQFF. DNA for the CDR3: TGTGCCAGCAGCTGGAAGCGGGACAATGAGCAGTTCTTC.

This sequence joins TRBV6-5 and TRBJ2-7; D is undetermined. Germline lookup yields CDR1 MNHEY and CDR2 SVGAGI. Trimming cost V 0 bases and J 4 bases, with 10 bases left between them. CDR3 length: 14 amino acids. CDR3 in amino acids: CASSYSKAFYEQYF. DNA for the CDR3: TGTGCCAGCAGTTACTCGAAAGCATTTTACGAGCAGTACTTC.

The chain couples TRBV30 to TRBJ1-2; TRBD1 agrees at 9 bases. Germline loops: CDR1 GTSNPN, CDR2 SVGIG (reference sequence). CDR3 size: 13 residues. V lost 4 bases and J lost 4; bases outside the gene matches: 4. The CDR3 protein is CAWNSDRGYGYTF. The CDR3 DNA is TGTGCCTGGAATTCGGACAGGGGCTATGGCTACACCTTC. The entire variable domain, with the rest obtained from reference TRBV30 and TRBJ1-2, is as follows: SQTIHQWPATLVQPVGSPLSLECTVEGTSNPNLYWYRQAAGRGLQLLFYSVGIGQISSEVPQNLSASRPQDRQFILSSKKLLLSDSGFYLCAWNSDRGYGYTFGSGTRLTVV.

This chain connects TRBV9 to TRBJ1-1, with D hard to call. In germline, CDR1 is SGDLS, CDR2 YYNGEE. The CDR3 contains 14 residues. Trimming removed 0 bases from V and 2 bases from J, with 8 bases in between. The CDR3 nucleotides read TGTGCCAGCAGCGTAGTTCCAGAAAACACTGAAGCTTTCTTT. It codes for CASSVVPENTEAFF.

V gene TRBV6-6 combines with J gene TRBJ2-1; weak D call: TRBD2 (6 bases). This CDR3 is built from 13 residues. Germline V gene lookup returns CDR1 MNHNY and CDR2 SVGAGI (reference sequence). V was trimmed by 7 bases and J by 6 bases, leaving 13 bases between them. CDR3 DNA sequence: TGTGCCAGCAAACCGGGAGTGGGCAATGAGCAGTTCTTC. The encoded protein is CASKPGVGNEQFF.

The chain couples TRBV19 to TRBJ1-2; 7 bases align to TRBD1. V shed 0 bases and J 8 bases; nucleotides not matched to a gene: 9. This CDR3 is 15 amino acids long. Germline-derived CDR1 and CDR2 are LNHDA and SQIVND (reference sequence). The CDR3 DNA reads as TGTGCCAGTAGTATAGATCTATCGGCAGGGGGAGGCTACACCTTC. Amino acids: CASSIDLSAGGGYTF.

This clone has more than one count but fewer than ten. The V gene is TRBV5-6, the J gene TRBJ2-3, with a possible D match to TRBD2 (6 bases). The length of the CDR3 is 15 residues. Germline V gives CDR1 SGHDT, CDR2 YYEEEE. V was shortened by 3 bases and J by 0 bases, with 11 bases between the two germline ends. DNA for the CDR3: TGTGCCAGCAGCTGGACGGGAGATAGCACAGATACGCAGTATTTT. Amino acids: CASSWTGDSTDTQYF.

V usage is TRBV5-4 and J usage is TRBJ2-2, with 7 bases fitting TRBD1. V was pared by 1 base and J by 2 bases, with 2 bases of the junction left unmatched. Germline-derived CDR1 and CDR2 are SGHNT and YYREEE (reference sequence). The CDR3 length is 15 residues. The CDR3 DNA follows: TGTGCCAGCAGCTTGTACAGGGGTAACACCGGGGAGCTGTTTTTT. Translated: CASSLYRGNTGELFF.

The chain carries TRBV7-6 and TRBJ2-2, with D perhaps matching TRBD2 (5 bases). Germline V gene sequence: CDR1 SGHVS, CDR2 FNYEAQ. Deletions cut 1 base from V and 7 bases from J, with 10 bases between. CDR3 length: 14 residues. CDR3: CASSLGGFGGELFF. DNA for the CDR3: TGTGCCAGCAGCTTAGGAGGGTTTGGCGGGGAGCTGTTTTTT.

The V gene is TRBV11-2, the J gene TRBJ2-2; D is unclear. CDR3 length: 14 amino acids. Germline CDR1 SGHAT, CDR2 FQNNGV. Trimming pared 1 base from V and 3 bases from J, leaving 6 bases between. CDR3 nucleotide sequence: TGTGCCAGCAGCTTAGCCCGGTACACCGGGGAGCTGTTTTTT. Its translation: CASSLARYTGELFF. Full variable domain (remainder filled in from reference TRBV11-2 and TRBJ2-2): EAGVAQSPRYKIIEKRQSVAFWCNPISGHATLYWYQQILGQGPKLLIQFQNNGVVDDSQLPKDRFSAERLKGVDSTLKIQPAKLEDSAVYLCASSLARYTGELFFGEGSRLTVL.

The CDR3 protein is CAWSRGQETQYF. CDR3 sequence (DNA): TGTGCCTGGAGCAGGGGTCAAGAGACCCAGTACTTC. The genes are TRBV30 and TRBJ2-5; D is possibly TRBD1 (6 bases). The CDR3 runs 12 residues. Trimming removed 3 bases from V and 2 bases from J, with 7 bases in between. Germline loops: CDR1 GTSNPN, CDR2 SVGIG (reference sequence).